This T cell receptor beta chain derives from a study of identical twins. The study's findings and limits: These conclusions were based on statistical analysis (cross-sectional, not following the same donors).

Template switching created a universal primer site, and the cDNA included unique molecular identifiers. TCRdb redid the calling of the 5' RACE reads with MiXCR, one entry per CDR3 protein. The sample lists 1.5 million to 2 million distinct CDR3 sequences, about 32% occurring once. V was trimmed by 3 bases and J by 4 bases, leaving 12 bases between them. CDR3 length: 14 residues. This clonotype was counted many times. Its antigen is not known. Everyone who donated was a healthy Caucasian. The receptor was isolated from a newborn girl in good health. The sequencing input was cord blood. The rearrangement links TRBV12-3 or TRBV12-4 to TRBJ1-2, with a possible D match to TRBD1 (5 bases). The DNA of the CDR3 is TGTGCCAGCAGTTTGGTCGGGGGGTTCTATGGCTACACCTTC. It codes for CASSLVGGFYGYTF.